A single sample is the source of the 4 T cell receptor beta chains below, sequenced in a study of patients and donors after allogeneic stem cell transplantation. TCRdb reprocessed the RT-PCR reads with MiXCR, giving one entry per CDR3 protein. The sample lists about 230,000 distinct CDR3 sequences; roughly 15% were seen once. The sample taken for sequencing was blood, either unsorted or a sorted T cell fraction (not recorded which). The receptors here all came from a human donor who was either an allogeneic HSCT recipient or a stem cell or donor lymphocyte infusion donor (not recorded which). It is not recorded whose cells these are; they may come from a transplant donor.

The V call is TRBV12-3 or TRBV12-4, the J call TRBJ2-4, with 7 positions matching TRBD2. The CDR3 loop spans 15 amino acids. V lost 6 bases to trimming and J lost 8 bases; unmatched junction nucleotides: 13. The CDR3 protein is CASSRDRTRRHIQYF. As DNA, the CDR3 is TGTGCCAGCAGCCGAGACCGGACTAGACGGCACATTCAGTACTTC.

In its sample, this clonotype was seen a few times. This chain links TRBV2 with TRBJ2-7, with unresolved D. V was trimmed by 9 bases and J by 7 bases, leaving 16 bases between them. Germline V lookup: CDR1 SNHLY, CDR2 FYNNEI. The CDR3 is 12 amino acids. CDR3 sequence: CASTTSFKEQYF. The CDR3 DNA follows: TGTGCCAGTACGACAAGTTTTAAAGAGCAGTACTTC. Full variable domain (outside the CDR3, taken from reference TRBV2 and TRBJ2-7): EPEVTQTPSHQVTQMGQEVILRCVPISNHLYFYWYRQILGQKVEFLVSFYNNEISEKSEIFDDQFSVERPDGSNFTLKIRSTKLEDSAMYFCASTTSFKEQYFGPGTRLTVT.

The rearrangement links TRBV5-5 to TRBJ1-1; perhaps TRBD1 as D (5 bases). Looked up from germline, CDR1 is SGHKS and CDR2 is YYEKEE (reference sequence). This CDR3 has 12 residues. Trimming stripped 4 bases from V and 6 bases from J, with 10 bases between. DNA for the CDR3: TGTGCCAGCAGCCAGACAGAGTCTGAAGCTTTCTTT. Protein sequence: CASSQTESEAFF.

The chain's CDR3 is CASSIGRANTDTQYF. CDR3 nucleotide sequence: TGTGCCAGTAGTATCGGAAGGGCGAACACAGATACGCAGTATTTT. V gene TRBV19 combines with J gene TRBJ2-3; D gene ambiguous. From germline, CDR1 is LNHDA and CDR2 SQIVND (reference sequence). This CDR3 contains 15 residues. The V gene lost 3 bases and the J gene lost 2 bases, with 12 bases spanning the gap.